This TCR beta chain derives from a study of blood T cell repertoires in COVID-19. The CDR3 runs 14 residues. V was pared by 5 bases and J by 4 bases, with 14 bases between. Germline CDR1 reads SGHTA; CDR2 reads FQGNSA. Here immunoSEQ multiplex PCR was the method, and the copy in TCRdb shows in-frame clones only, minus some. Counted here are about 180,000 clones, approximately 85% occurring once; the ten biggest clones make up approximately 7%. The sample consisted of peripheral blood. The chain joins TRBV7-2 to TRBJ1-2; no reliable D call. The receptor was derived from an elderly man with COVID-19, enrolled during active disease. CDR3 nucleotides: TGTGCCAGCAGCCCCCCCAGGCGTATCTATGGCTACACCTTC. Its translation is CASSPPRRIYGYTF.